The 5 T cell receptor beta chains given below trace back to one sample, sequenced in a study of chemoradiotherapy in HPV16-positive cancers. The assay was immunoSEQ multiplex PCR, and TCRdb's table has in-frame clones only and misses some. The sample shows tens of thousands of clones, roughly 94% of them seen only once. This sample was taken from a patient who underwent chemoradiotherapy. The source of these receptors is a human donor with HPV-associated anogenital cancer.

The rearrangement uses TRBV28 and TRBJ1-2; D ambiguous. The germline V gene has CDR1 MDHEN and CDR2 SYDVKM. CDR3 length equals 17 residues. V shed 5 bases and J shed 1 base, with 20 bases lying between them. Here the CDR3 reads CASSRPLQLQFNYGYTF. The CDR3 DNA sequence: TGTGCCAGCAGTCGACCGTTGCAGCTGCAGTTTAACTATGGCTACACCTTC.

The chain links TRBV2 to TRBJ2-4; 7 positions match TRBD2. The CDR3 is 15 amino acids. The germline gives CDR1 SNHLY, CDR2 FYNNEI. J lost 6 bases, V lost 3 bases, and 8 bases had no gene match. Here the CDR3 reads CASSDQGGRVNIQYF. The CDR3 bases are TGTGCCAGCAGTGACCAGGGAGGGAGAGTAAACATTCAGTACTTC.

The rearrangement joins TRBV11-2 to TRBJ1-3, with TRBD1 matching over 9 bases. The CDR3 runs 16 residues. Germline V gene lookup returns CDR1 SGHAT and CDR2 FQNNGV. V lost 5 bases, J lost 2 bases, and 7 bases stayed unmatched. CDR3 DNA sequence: TGTGCCAGCAGCCCCCATTGGACAGGGGCTGGAAACACCATATATTTT. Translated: CASSPHWTGAGNTIYF.

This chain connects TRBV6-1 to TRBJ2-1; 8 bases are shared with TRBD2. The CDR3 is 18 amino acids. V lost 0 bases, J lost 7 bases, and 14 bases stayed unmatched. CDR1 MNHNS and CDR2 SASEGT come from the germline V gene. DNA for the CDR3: TGTGCCAGCAGTGAAGCCCCCTTTGGAGCGGGAGCTCGGAATGAGCAGTTCTTC. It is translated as CASSEAPFGAGARNEQFF.

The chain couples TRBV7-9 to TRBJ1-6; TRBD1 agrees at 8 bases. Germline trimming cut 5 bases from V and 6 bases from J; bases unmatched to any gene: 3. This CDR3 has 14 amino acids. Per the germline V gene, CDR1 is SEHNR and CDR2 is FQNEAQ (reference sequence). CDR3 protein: CASSRGQGNSPLHF. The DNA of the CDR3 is TGTGCCAGCAGCCGCGGACAGGGTAATTCACCCCTCCACTTT. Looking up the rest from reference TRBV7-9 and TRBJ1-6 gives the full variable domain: DTGVSQNPRHKITKRGQNVTFRCDPISEHNRLYWYRQTLGQGPEFLTYFQNEAQLEKSRLLSDRFSAERPKGSFSTLEIQRTEQGDSAMYLCASSRGQGNSPLHFGNGTRLTVT.